The rows below give T cell receptor beta chains drawn from one sample of a study of beta chain features in type 1 diabetes. Some clones are missing from TCRdb's copy, which holds only in-frame ones; the method was immunoSEQ multiplex PCR. The profile shows under 300,000 clones, roughly a quarter of them singletons. Material: naive CD4+ T cells from blood. These receptor sequences come from a woman aged 25-40 years with type 1 diabetes. Both conserved end residues are part of each CDR3. The order of the fields is D gene, clone size, J gene, V gene, CDR3 length, CDR3 protein, CDR3 DNA. D genes are given only for firm matches. Only some rows state a clone size, as once, few, many or a class for expanded clones.

d_call: NA
clone_size: few
j_call: TRBJ2-3
v_call: TRBV15
cdr3_length: 14
cdr3_aa: CATSRAGARDTQYF
cdr3_nt: TGTGCCACCAGCAGGGCGGGGGCGAGGGATACGCAGTATTTT

d_call: TRBD1
clone_size: few
j_call: TRBJ2-1
v_call: TRBV18
cdr3_length: 15
cdr3_aa: CASSPGTGSYNEQFF
cdr3_nt: TGTGCCAGCTCACCAGGGACAGGGTCCTACAATGAGCAGTTCTTC

d_call: NA
clone_size: NA
j_call: TRBJ2-7
v_call: TRBV7-9
cdr3_length: 14
cdr3_aa: CASIPSRTAGEQYF
cdr3_nt: TGTGCCAGCATCCCCTCCCGGACGGCGGGCGAGCAGTACTTC

d_call: TRBD1
clone_size: few
j_call: TRBJ1-2
v_call: TRBV29-1
cdr3_length: 15
cdr3_aa: CSVEAQGQWLHGYTF
cdr3_nt: TGCAGCGTTGAAGCCCAGGGACAGTGGCTACATGGCTACACCTTC

d_call: NA
clone_size: NA
j_call: TRBJ1-1
v_call: TRBV25-1
cdr3_length: 15
cdr3_aa: CASSEFGRLNTEAFF
cdr3_nt: TGTGCCAGCAGTGAATTCGGCAGGTTGAACACTGAAGCTTTCTTT

d_call: NA
clone_size: NA
j_call: TRBJ1-5
v_call: TRBV28
cdr3_length: 14
cdr3_aa: CASIWRDSNQPQHF
cdr3_nt: TGTGCCAGCATTTGGCGGGACAGCAATCAGCCCCAGCATTTT

d_call: NA
clone_size: NA
j_call: TRBJ2-7
v_call: TRBV6-4
cdr3_length: 13
cdr3_aa: CASSVGQNHEQYF
cdr3_nt: TGTGCCAGCAGTGTCGGACAGAACCACGAGCAGTACTTC

d_call: NA
clone_size: NA
j_call: TRBJ2-2
v_call: TRBV30
cdr3_length: 14
cdr3_aa: CAWSVTGAAGELFF
cdr3_nt: TGTGCCTGGAGTGTAACGGGAGCCGCCGGGGAGCTGTTTTTT

d_call: TRBD1
clone_size: NA
j_call: TRBJ2-7
v_call: TRBV5-6
cdr3_length: 15
cdr3_aa: CASSPGQGTSYEQYF
cdr3_nt: TGTGCCAGCAGCCCGGGACAGGGGACCTCCTACGAGCAGTACTTC

d_call: NA
clone_size: NA
j_call: TRBJ2-1
v_call: TRBV5-1
cdr3_length: 18
cdr3_aa: CASSPGYRPAGAYNEQFF
cdr3_nt: TGCGCCAGCAGCCCCGGATACAGGCCGGCAGGAGCTTACAATGAGCAGTTCTTC

d_call: NA
clone_size: NA
j_call: TRBJ2-1
v_call: TRBV30
cdr3_length: 11
cdr3_aa: CAWGQSGEQFF
cdr3_nt: TGTGCCTGGGGACAGTCCGGTGAGCAGTTCTTC

d_call: TRBD2
clone_size: few
j_call: TRBJ2-1
v_call: TRBV10-3
cdr3_length: 12
cdr3_aa: CAISGLATEQFF
cdr3_nt: TGTGCCATCAGTGGACTAGCGACTGAGCAGTTCTTC

d_call: NA
clone_size: few
j_call: TRBJ2-7
v_call: TRBV28
cdr3_length: 14
cdr3_aa: CASSPPGLKREQYF
cdr3_nt: TGTGCCAGCAGTCCACCTGGACTTAAGCGCGAGCAGTACTTC

d_call: NA
clone_size: NA
j_call: TRBJ2-2
v_call: TRBV30
cdr3_length: 13
cdr3_aa: CAWSGQYTGELFF
cdr3_nt: TGTGCCTGGAGTGGGCAGTACACCGGGGAGCTGTTTTTT

d_call: TRBD2
clone_size: NA
j_call: TRBJ2-3
v_call: TRBV18
cdr3_length: 15
cdr3_aa: CASSPWEGRADTQYF
cdr3_nt: TGTGCCAGCTCACCGTGGGAGGGCAGAGCAGATACGCAGTATTTT

d_call: NA
clone_size: few
j_call: TRBJ2-3
v_call: TRBV19
cdr3_length: 15
cdr3_aa: CASTRGPTSTDTQYF
cdr3_nt: TGTGCCAGTACCCGGGGTCCGACTAGCACAGATACGCAGTATTTT

d_call: TRBD2
clone_size: few
j_call: TRBJ2-6
v_call: TRBV29-1
cdr3_length: 16
cdr3_aa: CSASPGGRSGANVLTF
cdr3_nt: TGCAGCGCCTCCCCGGGAGGTCGTTCTGGGGCCAACGTCCTGACTTTC

d_call: TRBD1
clone_size: NA
j_call: TRBJ2-7
v_call: TRBV11-3
cdr3_length: 15
cdr3_aa: CASSQAGTGPYEQYF
cdr3_nt: TGTGCCAGCAGCCAAGCCGGGACAGGTCCCTACGAGCAGTACTTC